The clone carrying this T cell receptor (beta chain) was seen only a few times. Its antigen is currently unknown. This specimen belongs to a study of T cells after posttransplantation cyclophosphamide. Findings of the study overall: Skin or GI-infiltrating T cells shared few TRB sequences with blood. Later blood repertoires were often dominated by clones from the donor CD8+ memory compartment.

The protocol was immunoSEQ multiplex PCR, while the TCRdb copy is restricted to in-frame clones and leaves out a portion. The sample shows some 20,000 clones, 74% of them seen only once. A marrow graft followed busulfan-fludarabine conditioning, with cyclophosphamide on days +3 and +4. Per germline, CDR1 SNHLY and CDR2 FYNNEI. Trimming pared 8 bases from V and 8 bases from J, leaving 12 bases between. The CDR3 loop spans 12 amino acids. The sample in question was PBMCs, obtained after an allogeneic stem cell transplant with post-transplant cyclophosphamide. The receptor was isolated from a male patient aged 25-45 years who received an allogeneic stem cell transplant from a related donor, was CMV-positive, and had acute GVHD only. Some of these T cells may belong to the graft donor. The J gene is TRBJ1-4, the V gene TRBV2; no firm D call. The CDR3 loop reads CASGERVEKLFF. In DNA form, the CDR3 reads TGTGCCAGCGGGGAGCGTGTGGAAAAACTGTTTTTT.